The entry that follows covers one TCR beta chain sequence. This sample was included in a study of blood T cell repertoires in COVID-19. Background on the study: Sample material is recorded as cDNA or gDNA derived from T cells, B-cell-depleted T cells, or PBMCs.

Per the original data handling: Reference gene primer amplification yielded estimated nucleated cell counts. TCRdb's table, derived via immunoSEQ multiplex PCR, lists solely in-frame clones and lacks some. The DNA was the basis for D and trimming; V, J and clone size are from that table. The data show more than 50,000 clones, with over 75% seen just once and 7.5% to 9.5% held by the top ten. The CDR3 has 13 amino acids. Germline CDR1 LNHDA, CDR2 SQIVND (reference sequence). With 0 bases removed from V and 10 bases from J, the gap between germline ends came to 7 bases. The TCR comes from a woman in her thirties or forties with active COVID-19. The sample taken for sequencing was peripheral blood. This chain joins TRBV19 and TRBJ1-6; no firm D call. CDR3 sequence reads: CASSIDYSSPLHF. The DNA of the CDR3 is TGTGCCAGTAGTATAGACTATAGCTCACCCCTCCACTTT.